The T cell receptor beta chain under discussion was sequenced for a study of control samples from healthy donors and cancer patients. Using immunoSEQ multiplex PCR, the repertoire was profiled, and TCRdb retains in-frame clones only, with some absent. The sample lists around 140,000 clones, 91% occurring once. V shed 0 bases and J shed 5 bases, with 5 bases lying between them. From germline, CDR1 is LGHNA and CDR2 YNFKEQ. The CDR3 runs 12 residues. This chain joins TRBV4-2 and TRBJ2-7; no clear D. Material: blood. The clonotype was recovered from a man aged 25 to 45 in good health. CDR3 sequence: CASSQEGHEQYF. Written as DNA, the CDR3 is TGTGCCAGCAGCCAAGAGGGCCACGAGCAGTACTTC.